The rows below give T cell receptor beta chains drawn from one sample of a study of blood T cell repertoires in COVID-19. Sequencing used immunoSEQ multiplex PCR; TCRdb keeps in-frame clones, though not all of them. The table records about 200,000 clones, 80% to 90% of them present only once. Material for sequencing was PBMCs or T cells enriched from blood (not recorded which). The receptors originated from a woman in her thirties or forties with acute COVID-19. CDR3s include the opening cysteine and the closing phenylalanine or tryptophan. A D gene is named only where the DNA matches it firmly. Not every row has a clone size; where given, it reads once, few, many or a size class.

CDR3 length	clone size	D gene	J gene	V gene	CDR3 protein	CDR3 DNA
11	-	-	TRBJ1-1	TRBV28	CASSSPTEAFF	TGTGCCAGCAGTTCCCCTACTGAAGCTTTCTTT
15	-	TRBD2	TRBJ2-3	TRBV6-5	CASSRSGSSTDTQYF	TGTGCCAGCAGCCGTAGCGGGAGTTCCACAGATACGCAGTATTTT
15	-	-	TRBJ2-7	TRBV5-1	CASSLGQALSYEQYF	TGCGCCAGCAGCTTGGGCCAGGCCCTCTCCTACGAGCAGTACTTC
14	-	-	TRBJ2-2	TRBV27	CASSLTVTTGELFF	TGTGCCAGCAGTTTAACGGTTACCACCGGGGAGCTGTTTTTT
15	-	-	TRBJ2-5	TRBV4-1	CASSHPTDSQETQYF	TGCGCCAGCAGCCATCCAACGGACTCTCAAGAGACCCAGTACTTC
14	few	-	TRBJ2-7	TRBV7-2	CASSSVGGAYEQYF	TGTGCCAGCAGCTCCGTGGGGGGGGCTTACGAGCAGTACTTC
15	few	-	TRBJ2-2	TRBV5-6	CASSFLAQNTGELFF	TGTGCCAGCAGCTTCCTAGCGCAAAACACCGGGGAGCTGTTTTTT
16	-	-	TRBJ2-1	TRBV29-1	CSVGNTVAHTYNEQFF	TGCAGCGTTGGAAACACGGTAGCGCATACCTACAATGAGCAGTTCTTC
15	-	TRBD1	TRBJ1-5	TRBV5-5	CASSLRTGSNQPQHF	TGTGCCAGCAGCTTGAGGACAGGGAGTAATCAGCCCCAGCATTTT
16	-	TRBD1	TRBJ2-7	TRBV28	CASSLILRDSSYEQYF	TGTGCCAGCAGCTTGATCCTCCGGGACAGCTCCTACGAGCAGTACTTC
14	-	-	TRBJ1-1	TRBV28	CASSFPQVNTEAFF	TGTGCCAGCAGTTTCCCACAGGTGAACACTGAAGCTTTCTTT
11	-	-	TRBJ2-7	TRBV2	CASQLGHEQYF	TGTGCCAGCCAGCTAGGTCACGAGCAGTACTTC
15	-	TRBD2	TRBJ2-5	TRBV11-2	CASSFRAGGGETQYF	TGTGCCAGCAGCTTTCGGGCTGGGGGGGGAGAGACCCAGTACTTC
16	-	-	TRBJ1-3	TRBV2	CASSDEGTLSGNTIYF	TGTGCCAGCAGTGATGAGGGTACCCTCTCTGGAAACACCATATATTTT
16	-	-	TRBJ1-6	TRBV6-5	CASSYDPGQGLITLHF	TGTGCCAGCAGTTACGACCCAGGGCAAGGTTTAATCACCCTCCACTTT
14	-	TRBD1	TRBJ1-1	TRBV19	CASSIGTGSTEAFF	TGTGCCAGTAGTATCGGGACAGGGAGCACTGAAGCTTTCTTT
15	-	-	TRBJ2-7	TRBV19	CASSMAGLATYEQYF	TGTGCCAGTAGTATGGCGGGACTTGCAACCTACGAGCAGTACTTC
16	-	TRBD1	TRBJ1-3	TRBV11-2	CASSLVRAGGGNTIYF	TGTGCCAGCAGCTTAGTCCGCGCAGGGGGCGGAAACACCATATATTTT
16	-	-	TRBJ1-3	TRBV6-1	CASSEAPGASGNTIYF	TGTGCCAGCAGTGAAGCGCCCGGAGCCTCTGGAAACACCATATATTTT
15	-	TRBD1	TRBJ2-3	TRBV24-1	CATSGGQGILDTQYF	TGTGCCACCAGTGGTGGACAGGGTATACTAGATACGCAGTATTTT